These 22 T cell receptor beta chains came from one sample sequenced in a study of blood T cell repertoires in COVID-19. Using immunoSEQ multiplex PCR, the repertoire was profiled, and TCRdb retains in-frame clones only, with some absent. The table shows about 260,000 clones, with around 90% occurring only once. The sequenced sample was peripheral blood. These receptor sequences come from a woman between 45 and 65 years old who had recovered from COVID-19.

This chain links TRBV5-4 with TRBJ2-7, with 8 nucleotides matching TRBD1. In germline, CDR1 is SGHNT, CDR2 YYREEE (reference sequence). Trimming cost V 4 bases and J 4 bases; bases outside gene matches: 10. CDR3 length equals 15 residues. CDR3 sequence reads: CASSLGQGVWYEQYF. The CDR3 DNA reads TGTGCCAGCAGCCTTGGACAGGGAGTTTGGTACGAGCAGTACTTC.

The rearrangement uses TRBV4-1 and TRBJ2-2; 7 positions agree with TRBD2. The CDR3 extends over 13 amino acids. V lost 3 bases, J lost 6 bases, and 1 base stayed unmatched. Germline values: CDR1 MGHRA, CDR2 YSYEKL. The CDR3, as DNA: TGCGCCAGCAGCCAGGGGAGGGCCGGGGAGCTGTTTTTT. Protein: CASSQGRAGELFF.

The chain uses TRBV6-1 and TRBJ1-1; D perhaps matches TRBD1 (5 bases). Germline values: CDR1 MNHNS, CDR2 SASEGT. Between the trimmed V and J ends, which lost 3 bases and 11 bases, there was a span of 13 bases. There are 12 residues in the CDR3. The DNA of the CDR3 is TGTGCCAGCAGTGATTTGGGGACTCGGGCTTTCTTT. Its protein product is CASSDLGTRAFF.

The chain combines TRBV7-8 with TRBJ1-1; 11 bases fit TRBD1. Germline loops: CDR1 SGHVS, CDR2 FQNEAQ. V lost 5 bases and J lost 10; bases outside the gene matches: 9. The CDR3 has 14 amino acids. The CDR3 here is CASSLHGQGARAFF. The CDR3 DNA sequence: TGTGCCAGCAGCCTCCACGGACAGGGGGCGAGAGCTTTCTTT.

In its sample, this clone was seen a few times. The chain employs TRBV5-4 and TRBJ1-1; 7 nucleotides agree with TRBD1. CDR3 length: 14 residues. Germline CDR1 SGHNT, CDR2 YYREEE (reference sequence). The V gene end was trimmed by 0 bases and the J gene end by 5 bases; junction bases not matched to a gene: 4. This CDR3 reads CASSLGGQMTEAFF. The CDR3 DNA follows: TGTGCCAGCAGCTTGGGGGGACAGATGACTGAAGCTTTCTTT.

Only one count was recorded for this clone. The chain links TRBV5-1 to TRBJ2-5, with D tentatively TRBD2 (6 bases). The CDR3 contains 15 residues. V lost 4 bases and J lost 0, with 13 bases in between. Per germline, CDR1 SGHRS and CDR2 YFSETQ. CDR3 nucleotides: TGCGCCAGCAGCCCCGGGACTTCCCACCAAGAGACCCAGTACTTC. This sequence encodes CASSPGTSHQETQYF.

The chain is built from TRBV28 and TRBJ2-7, with 7 bases that match TRBD2. The germline CDR1 and CDR2 sequences are MDHEN and SYDVKM. With 5 bases clipped from V and 2 bases from J, the junction kept 6 bases outside the gene matches. The CDR3 contains 14 residues. CDR3 in amino acids: CASSGLGLTYEQYF. CDR3 nucleotides: TGTGCCAGCAGTGGGCTGGGACTAACCTACGAGCAGTACTTC.

The rearrangement joins TRBV28 to TRBJ2-2; D may be TRBD1 (6 bases). Germline V gene data show CDR1 as MDHEN and CDR2 as SYDVKM. There are 14 residues in the CDR3. Trimming pared 3 bases from V and 6 bases from J, leaving 11 bases between. The CDR3 DNA reads TGTGCCAGCAGTTTTGCTTACAGGGCCGGGGAGCTGTTTTTT. It codes for CASSFAYRAGELFF.

In regard to this clone: Distinct nucleotide sequences in the sample also encode this CDR3. The chain carries TRBV10-3 and TRBJ1-5; D remains ambiguous. Germline loops: CDR1 ENHRY, CDR2 SYGVKD. The CDR3 contains 13 residues. V gave up 2 bases and J gave up 3 bases, with 5 bases separating them. CDR3 loop: CAISEISNQPQHF. CDR3 DNA: TGTGCCATCAGTGAGATATCCAATCAGCCCCAGCATTTT.

The chain couples TRBV19 to TRBJ2-3; 12 bases are shared with TRBD2. With 1 base clipped from V and 3 bases from J, the junction kept 14 bases outside the gene matches. Germline-derived CDR1 and CDR2 are LNHDA and SQIVND (reference sequence). The CDR3 is made up of 20 amino acids. The CDR3: CASSIALTSGSRGRTDTQYF. The CDR3 DNA follows: TGTGCCAGTAGTATAGCTTTGACTAGCGGGAGTAGGGGCCGTACAGATACGCAGTATTTT.

The chain has TRBV5-4 and TRBJ1-2; 8 bases align to TRBD1. Germline values: CDR1 SGHNT, CDR2 YYREEE (reference sequence). V lost 2 bases to trimming and J lost 2 bases; unmatched junction nucleotides: 5. The CDR3 consists of 15 residues. As DNA, the CDR3 is TGTGCCAGCAGCTTACAGGGGGGAGGAAACTATGGCTACACCTTC. This translates into CASSLQGGGNYGYTF.

The rearrangement joins TRBV7-8 to TRBJ1-1; 10 positions agree with TRBD1. Germline values: CDR1 SGHVS, CDR2 FQNEAQ. V dropped 5 bases and J dropped 4; count of bases not matched to a gene: 4. The CDR3 has 14 residues. The CDR3 sequence: CASSLGQGSTEAFF. The CDR3 DNA sequence: TGTGCCAGCAGCCTGGGACAGGGGAGCACTGAAGCTTTCTTT.

This chain joins TRBV5-1 and TRBJ1-4; D is possibly TRBD1 (5 bases). Looked up from germline, CDR1 is SGHRS and CDR2 is YFSETQ. V was cut by 0 bases and J by 12 bases, with 12 bases left in between. The CDR3 has 13 amino acids. CDR3 coding DNA: TGCGCCAGCAGCTTGGCCCGCGGGGCGGAACTGTTTTTT. It encodes CASSLARGAELFF.

CDR3 coding DNA: TGTGCCAGCAGTCCGGGACTAGCGGGGGGGAGCTCCTACAATGAGCAGTTCTTC. Translation: CASSPGLAGGSSYNEQFF. V is TRBV7-8 and J is TRBJ2-1; TRBD2 agrees at 16 bases. J was trimmed by 0 bases and V by 6 bases; bases with no gene match: 5. Germline V gives CDR1 SGHVS, CDR2 FQNEAQ. The CDR3 runs 18 residues.

The chain links TRBV5-1 to TRBJ2-7; 7 bases are shared with TRBD1. Germline V lookup: CDR1 SGHRS, CDR2 YFSETQ. The trim removed 5 bases at V and 7 bases at J, leaving 6 bases unmatched. This CDR3 comprises 12 residues. CDR3 in amino acids: CASRSGQEEQYF. CDR3 DNA sequence: TGCGCCAGCAGGTCAGGACAGGAAGAGCAGTACTTC.

The V gene is TRBV6-2 or TRBV6-3, the J gene TRBJ2-3; weak D call: TRBD2 (6 bases). The germline V gene has CDR1 MNHEY and CDR2 SVGEGT. Trimming removed 5 bases from V and 14 bases from J, with 17 bases in between. CDR3 length equals 12 residues. Written as DNA, the CDR3 is TGTGCCAGCAGTCGGACTAAGGTTCTTCCGTATTTT. It translates to CASSRTKVLPYF.

V and J are TRBV28 and TRBJ1-1; the D gene is possibly TRBD1 (5 bases). Germline values: CDR1 MDHEN, CDR2 SYDVKM. Trimming took 6 bases from V and 3 from J, leaving 20 bases between them. CDR3 length: 16 residues. CDR3 sequence reads: CASSPDPGAAYTEAFF. Written as DNA, the CDR3 is TGTGCCAGCAGCCCAGATCCTGGGGCGGCCTACACTGAAGCTTTCTTT.

This chain joins TRBV9 and TRBJ1-1, with a weak D call TRBD1 (6 bases). This CDR3 has 16 residues. From germline, CDR1 is SGDLS and CDR2 YYNGEE. Trimming removed 0 bases from V and 1 base from J, with 13 bases in between. The CDR3 sequence is CASSVGGGRGNTEAFF. The CDR3 nucleotides read TGTGCCAGCAGCGTAGGTGGGGGCAGGGGGAACACTGAAGCTTTCTTT.

The J gene is TRBJ2-3, the V gene TRBV5-1, with 13 nucleotides matching TRBD2. The CDR3 contains 17 residues. V lost 4 bases, J lost 0 bases, and 5 bases stayed unmatched. Germline V gene lookup returns CDR1 SGHRS and CDR2 YFSETQ. CDR3 protein: CASSPGTSGVSTDTQYF. The CDR3 nucleotides read TGCGCCAGCAGCCCAGGGACTAGCGGGGTCAGCACAGATACGCAGTATTTT.

This clone occurred many times. The rearrangement uses TRBV24-1 and TRBJ2-7, with 12 positions matching TRBD2. Germline CDR1 and CDR2: KGHDR and SFDVKD. V shed 7 bases, J shed 13 bases, and the junction held 16 bases outside the gene matches. The CDR3 loop spans 15 amino acids. CDR3 in DNA: TGTGCCACCAGCGACCCCCTATCTGGGACTAGCGGGTTTTACTTC. Its translation: CATSDPLSGTSGFYF.

This clone was detected only a few times. The chain couples TRBV11-2 to TRBJ2-2; tentative D call: TRBD1 (6 bases). V lost 4 bases to trimming and J lost 6 bases, with 15 bases between them. Germline V lookup: CDR1 SGHAT, CDR2 FQNNGV. The CDR3 is made up of 15 amino acids. The CDR3 region has the DNA TGTGCCAGCAGCTCTCGGGACACCCGTCCCGGGGAGCTGTTTTTT. Translating it yields CASSSRDTRPGELFF.

The count of this clone is one. The chain has TRBV2 and TRBJ1-1; possibly TRBD1 for D (5 bases). CDR1 is SNHLY, CDR2 FYNNEI, per germline. This CDR3 has 14 residues. V was clipped by 2 bases and J by 6 bases, with 13 bases between them. The CDR3 spells CASSEQGPGAEAFF. As DNA, the CDR3 is TGTGCCAGCAGTGAACAGGGCCCGGGGGCTGAAGCTTTCTTT.